This TCR beta chain was profiled in a study of cytomegalovirus exposure and HLA in healthy donors. Overall study: The roughly 100 million unique TCR beta sequences, from around 200 million T cells, were found by an earlier analysis. General study results and limits: Rare TCR sequences predominated, though certain public TCRs were found in many donors. Around 160 TCR beta chains were listed as cytomegalovirus-associated.

The CDR3 runs to 15 residues. The junction had 5 bases not matched to a gene; V was cut back by 1 base and J by 4 bases. Germline values: CDR1 SGHTA, CDR2 FQGNSA. With 60 Vbeta and 13 Jbeta primers, the PCR was carried out. Under the authors' procedure: Tens of millions of unique TCR beta chains, roughly 11 million of them shared, were counted by a later analysis. TCRdb keeps only in-frame clones here, not all; method: immunoSEQ multiplex PCR. V and J calls and clone size are copied from that table; D and trimming were computed from the DNA. The data show some 150,000 clones, roughly 80% seen once. As to this clone: Its antigen remains unidentified.

The chain uses TRBV7-2 and TRBJ1-2; 8 positions match TRBD1. Sequencing was performed on PBMCs. The origin of this receptor is a woman in her twenties or thirties in good health and CMV-seropositive. The DNA of the CDR3 is TGTGCCAGCAGCTTAGTGGGACAGGTGCTCTATGGCTACACCTTC. This codes for CASSLVGQVLYGYTF.